This TCR beta chain is drawn from a study of blood T cells in healthy people across ages. The study, taken as a whole, reports: The recorded TCR beta diversity per million T cells decreased in a roughly linear manner with age.

A remark on this clonotype: Its cognate antigen is unknown.

With a J-beta primer mix and a sample-barcoded 5' primer, a second PCR ran 7 to 11 cycles. Through a template-switch adaptor with 12 random nucleotides, each cDNA molecule received a tag. From the 5' RACE reads, TCRdb called clonotypes with MiXCR, one entry per CDR3 protein. Here the sample spans 1.8 million or so distinct CDR3 sequences, roughly two fifths being singletons. CDR3 size: 14 residues. V was shortened by 2 bases and J by 6 bases, with 13 bases between the two germline ends. Germline CDR1 is LGHNT and CDR2 is FRNRAP. This sequence joins TRBV12-5 and TRBJ1-2; D remains ambiguous. Input material: blood. The receptor comes from a human donor in good health. The CDR3 DNA reads as TGTGCTAGTGGTTTGCCCCCCCCACGCGATGGCTACACCTTC. It is translated as CASGLPPPRDGYTF.